This is a list of T cell receptor beta chains from one sample in a study of blood T cell repertoires in COVID-19. Clones were read by immunoSEQ multiplex PCR, and TCRdb kept only the in-frame ones, dropping some. The sample shows under 200,000 clones, over 75% of them seen only once. Material: PBMCs or T cells enriched from blood (not recorded which). These receptors were obtained from a woman between 40 and 50 years old with acute COVID-19. Each CDR3 is given with its conserved first and last residue. Each record gives: clone size, J gene, V gene, D gene, CDR3 protein, CDR3 DNA. D genes are given only for firm matches. Clone size is shown for a subset of rows, as once, few, many or a class of expanded clone.

clone size: .
J gene: TRBJ2-3
V gene: TRBV5-1
D gene: TRBD2
CDR3 protein: CASSLSGRGADTQYF
CDR3 DNA: TGCGCCAGCAGCCTTAGCGGGAGGGGAGCAGATACGCAGTATTTT

clone size: .
J gene: TRBJ2-5
V gene: TRBV18
D gene: .
CDR3 protein: CASSPQRAAETQYF
CDR3 DNA: TGTGCCAGCTCACCACAGAGGGCTGCAGAGACCCAGTACTTC

clone size: .
J gene: TRBJ1-5
V gene: TRBV19
D gene: .
CDR3 protein: CASTDRAYQPQHF
CDR3 DNA: TGTGCCAGTACAGACAGAGCCTATCAGCCCCAGCATTTT

clone size: .
J gene: TRBJ2-3
V gene: TRBV6-6
D gene: TRBD2
CDR3 protein: CASSRTSGYTDTQYF
CDR3 DNA: TGTGCCAGCAGTCGGACTAGCGGATACACAGATACGCAGTATTTT

clone size: .
J gene: TRBJ2-1
V gene: TRBV5-6
D gene: TRBD2
CDR3 protein: CASSLGLAGPYNEQFF
CDR3 DNA: TGTGCCAGCAGCTTGGGACTAGCGGGACCGTACAATGAGCAGTTCTTC

clone size: .
J gene: TRBJ1-2
V gene: TRBV11-2
D gene: TRBD1
CDR3 protein: CASSLDFTGTGYGYTF
CDR3 DNA: TGTGCCAGCAGCTTAGATTTTACCGGGACAGGCTATGGCTACACCTTC

clone size: .
J gene: TRBJ2-1
V gene: TRBV29-1
D gene: .
CDR3 protein: CSVVTVRYNEQFF
CDR3 DNA: TGCAGCGTTGTGACAGTGAGATACAATGAGCAGTTCTTC

clone size: few
J gene: TRBJ2-2
V gene: TRBV7-3
D gene: .
CDR3 protein: CASSLNGRRNTGELFF
CDR3 DNA: TGTGCCAGCAGCTTAAACGGGAGAAGGAACACCGGGGAGCTGTTTTTT

clone size: .
J gene: TRBJ2-3
V gene: TRBV2
D gene: .
CDR3 protein: CASSPTWGERGTDTQYF
CDR3 DNA: TGTGCCAGCAGTCCAACGTGGGGGGAACGAGGCACAGATACGCAGTATTTT

clone size: .
J gene: TRBJ2-2
V gene: TRBV5-4
D gene: TRBD2
CDR3 protein: CASSVRLAGGPSTGELFF
CDR3 DNA: TGTGCCAGCAGCGTCCGACTAGCGGGAGGGCCATCGACCGGGGAGCTGTTTTTT

clone size: few
J gene: TRBJ2-5
V gene: TRBV12-2
D gene: .
CDR3 protein: CASRLIGREETQYF
CDR3 DNA: TGTGCAAGTCGCTTAATAGGCAGGGAAGAGACCCAGTACTTC

clone size: .
J gene: TRBJ1-2
V gene: TRBV10-3
D gene: .
CDR3 protein: CAISGDYGYTF
CDR3 DNA: TGTGCCATCTCGGGGGACTATGGCTACACCTTC

clone size: .
J gene: TRBJ1-5
V gene: TRBV18
D gene: .
CDR3 protein: CASSPLQDQPQHF
CDR3 DNA: TGTGCCAGCTCACCTCTTCAGGATCAGCCCCAGCATTTT

clone size: .
J gene: TRBJ1-1
V gene: TRBV14
D gene: .
CDR3 protein: CASSSDGGQAFF
CDR3 DNA: TGTGCCAGCAGCTCGGACGGAGGTCAAGCTTTCTTT

clone size: few
J gene: TRBJ1-5
V gene: TRBV28
D gene: .
CDR3 protein: CASSSGMQPQHF
CDR3 DNA: TGTGCCAGCAGTTCGGGTATGCAGCCCCAGCATTTT

clone size: few
J gene: TRBJ1-1
V gene: TRBV9
D gene: TRBD1
CDR3 protein: CASSVGQVFNTEAFF
CDR3 DNA: TGTGCCAGCAGCGTTGGACAGGTTTTTAACACTGAAGCTTTCTTT

clone size: once
J gene: TRBJ2-2
V gene: TRBV7-7
D gene: TRBD2
CDR3 protein: CASSPNVAGLPGELFF
CDR3 DNA: TGTGCTAGCAGCCCGAACGTAGCGGGACTACCCGGGGAGCTGTTTTTT

clone size: .
J gene: TRBJ2-3
V gene: TRBV19
D gene: .
CDR3 protein: CASRHQGEDTQYF
CDR3 DNA: TGTGCCAGTAGACATCAGGGCGAAGATACGCAGTATTTT

clone size: many
J gene: TRBJ2-6
V gene: TRBV6-5
D gene: TRBD1
CDR3 protein: CASSKGQAGANVLTF
CDR3 DNA: TGTGCCAGCAGCAAGGGACAGGCGGGGGCCAACGTCCTGACTTTC

clone size: few
J gene: TRBJ1-6
V gene: TRBV5-1
D gene: TRBD1
CDR3 protein: CASSLTLQGPYNSPLHF
CDR3 DNA: TGCGCCAGCAGCTTGACTCTACAGGGGCCTTATAATTCACCCCTCCACTTT

clone size: once
J gene: TRBJ1-1
V gene: TRBV18
D gene: .
CDR3 protein: CASSPPSTVNTEAFF
CDR3 DNA: TGTGCCAGCTCACCACCATCGACAGTGAACACTGAAGCTTTCTTT

clone size: .
J gene: TRBJ2-3
V gene: TRBV19
D gene: .
CDR3 protein: CASSMGGTRADTQYF
CDR3 DNA: TGTGCCAGTAGTATGGGCGGGACCAGGGCAGATACGCAGTATTTT

clone size: .
J gene: TRBJ1-4
V gene: TRBV5-1
D gene: .
CDR3 protein: CASSPGGLRGFEEKLFF
CDR3 DNA: TGCGCCAGCAGCCCGGGAGGGTTGAGGGGCTTCGAAGAAAAACTGTTTTTT

clone size: .
J gene: TRBJ2-1
V gene: TRBV19
D gene: TRBD1
CDR3 protein: CASSVQGAIDYNEQFF
CDR3 DNA: TGTGCCAGTAGTGTACAGGGGGCGATTGATTACAATGAGCAGTTCTTC

clone size: .
J gene: TRBJ2-1
V gene: TRBV3-1/TRBV3-2
D gene: .
CDR3 protein: CASSQGPLYNEQFF
CDR3 DNA: TGTGCCAGCAGCCAAGGTCCCCTTTACAATGAGCAGTTCTTC

clone size: few
J gene: TRBJ2-3
V gene: TRBV6-5
D gene: TRBD1
CDR3 protein: CASADRGTTDTQYF
CDR3 DNA: TGTGCCAGCGCCGACAGGGGGACCACAGATACGCAGTATTTT

clone size: .
J gene: TRBJ1-1
V gene: TRBV7-9
D gene: .
CDR3 protein: CASSLEANTEAFF
CDR3 DNA: TGTGCCAGCAGCTTAGAAGCTAACACTGAAGCTTTCTTT

clone size: .
J gene: TRBJ1-5
V gene: TRBV11-2
D gene: .
CDR3 protein: CASSPRVGDHQPQHF
CDR3 DNA: TGTGCCAGCAGCCCTAGGGTCGGGGATCATCAGCCCCAGCATTTT